This T cell receptor beta chain comes out of a study of Ad26.COV2.S vaccination and SARS-CoV-2 variants. Indicated treatment: some 20 received Ad26.COV2.S at low or high dose, single or two shots; about 5 received placebo; per-sample allocation not given. Sampling occurred on day 63 after the first vaccine or placebo injection. Profiling relied on immunoSEQ multiplex PCR, and the TCRdb table lists in-frame clones only, not all of them. The repertoire consists of hundreds of thousands of clones, with roughly 84% occurring once and the leading ten covering roughly 3.1%. This CDR3 spans 14 amino acids. The V end lost 2 bases, the J end lost 9 bases, and 16 bases lay between the germline ends. CDR1 is MNHEY, CDR2 SVGAGI, per germline. A few counts support this clone.

Specimen: peripheral blood, collected in a trial of Ad26.COV2.S vaccine versus placebo. The source of this sequence is a person aged 18-60 years who received the Ad26.COV2.S COVID-19 vaccine or a placebo. The genes are TRBV6-5 and TRBJ1-2; D is undetermined. This CDR3 is CASSYVEGSRSYTF. CDR3 DNA sequence: TGTGCCAGCAGTTACGTGGAGGGAAGCCGGAGCTACACCTTC.